This TCR beta chain was captured by sequencing in a study of response to subunit inactivated influenza vaccine. Study-wide findings and caveats: Only a handful of new T cells, the authors suggested, are recruited with each seasonal influenza vaccination.

The CDR3 totals 13 residues. Germline values: CDR1 SQVTM, CDR2 ANQGSEA. With V trimmed by 6 bases and J by 3 bases, 8 bases remained unmatched. This clonotype was seen ten or more times. Its antigen remains unidentified. A single record per CDR3 protein comes from TCRdb applying MiXCR to the RT-PCR reads. The sample yields roughly 650,000 distinct CDR3 sequences, approximately 14% seen once. Sequenced here: PBMCs from blood, sampled approximately 15 days before vaccination. The sequence was obtained from a man in his fifties or sixties who received an inactivated influenza vaccine. V and J are TRBV29-1 and TRBJ2-7; 7 nucleotides line up with TRBD1. Here the CDR3 DNA reads TGCAGCGTAATAGGACAGGATGGCTACGAGCAGTACTTC. Its translation: CSVIGQDGYEQYF.